This T cell receptor beta chain was sequenced during a study of OX40 agonist ivuxolimab in advanced cancers. Any history of autoimmune disease or systemic immunosuppression disqualified patients. Baseline was the first blood sampling point, followed by cycle 4 day 1 and cycle 7 day 1. The method was immunoSEQ multiplex PCR; TCRdb's version includes in-frame clones alone and lacks a portion of them. The sample lists more than 20,000 clones, about nine tenths seen once, with 20% to 25% in the top ten. Study-wide findings and caveats: Among the least clonally expanded were partial responders at 0.1-3.0 mg/kg. Dosing at 0.1 to 3.0 mg/kg was accompanied by clonal expansion of CD4+ and CD8+ blood T cells by week 6.

In this sample, this clone turned up a few times. The antigen is unknown. The TCR sequence derives from an adult with an advanced solid tumor such as melanoma, head and neck, liver or kidney cancer. The source was CD4+ or CD8+ T cells sorted from blood, collected in a trial of the OX40 agonist ivuxolimab.

The CDR3 sequence: CASTQGEGTNYGYTF. DNA for the CDR3: TGTGCCAGCACGCAGGGGGAGGGGACTAACTATGGCTACACCTTC. The chain uses TRBV2 and TRBJ1-2; 7 bases fit TRBD1. V lost 7 bases, J lost 0 bases, and 8 bases stayed unmatched. The CDR3 has 15 amino acids. Germline CDR1 and CDR2: SNHLY and FYNNEI. The variable domain in full, with the rest retrieved from reference TRBV2 and TRBJ1-2, is EPEVTQTPSHQVTQMGQEVILRCVPISNHLYFYWYRQILGQKVEFLVSFYNNEISEKSEIFDDQFSVERPDGSNFTLKIRSTKLEDSAMYFCASTQGEGTNYGYTFGSGTRLTVV.